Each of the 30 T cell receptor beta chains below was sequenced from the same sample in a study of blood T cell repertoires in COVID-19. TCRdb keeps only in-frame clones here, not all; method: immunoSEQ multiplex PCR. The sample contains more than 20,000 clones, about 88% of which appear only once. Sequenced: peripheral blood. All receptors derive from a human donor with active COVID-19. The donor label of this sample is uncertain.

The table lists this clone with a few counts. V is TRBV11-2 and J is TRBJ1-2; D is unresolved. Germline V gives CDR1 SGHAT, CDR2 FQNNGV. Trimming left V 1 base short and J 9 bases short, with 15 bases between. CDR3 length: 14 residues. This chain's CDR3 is CASSLVIKENRYTF. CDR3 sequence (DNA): TGTGCCAGCAGCTTAGTCATTAAGGAGAACCGCTACACCTTC.

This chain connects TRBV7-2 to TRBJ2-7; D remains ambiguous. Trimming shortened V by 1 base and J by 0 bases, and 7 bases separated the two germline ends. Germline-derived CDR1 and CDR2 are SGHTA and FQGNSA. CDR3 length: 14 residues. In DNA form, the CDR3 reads TGTGCCAGCAGCTTAGTACAGCCCTCCTACGAGCAGTACTTC. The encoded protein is CASSLVQPSYEQYF.

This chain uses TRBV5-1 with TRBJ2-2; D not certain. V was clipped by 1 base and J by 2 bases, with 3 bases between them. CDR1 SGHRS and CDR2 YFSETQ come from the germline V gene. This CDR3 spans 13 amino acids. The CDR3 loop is CASSLPNTGELFF. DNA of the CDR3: TGCGCCAGCAGCTTGCCTAACACCGGGGAGCTGTTTTTT.

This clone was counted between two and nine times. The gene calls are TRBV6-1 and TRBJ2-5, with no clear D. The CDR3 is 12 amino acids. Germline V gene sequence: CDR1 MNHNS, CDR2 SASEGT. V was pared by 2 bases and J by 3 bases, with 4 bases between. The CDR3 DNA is TGTGCCAGCAGTGAATTAAAAGAGACCCAGTACTTC. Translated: CASSELKETQYF.

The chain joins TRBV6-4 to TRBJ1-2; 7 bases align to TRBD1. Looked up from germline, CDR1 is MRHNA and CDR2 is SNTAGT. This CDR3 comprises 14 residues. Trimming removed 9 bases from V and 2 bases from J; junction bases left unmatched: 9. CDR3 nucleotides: TGTGCCAGGGTTCCCGGGACAGCCAACTATGGCTACACCTTC. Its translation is CARVPGTANYGYTF.

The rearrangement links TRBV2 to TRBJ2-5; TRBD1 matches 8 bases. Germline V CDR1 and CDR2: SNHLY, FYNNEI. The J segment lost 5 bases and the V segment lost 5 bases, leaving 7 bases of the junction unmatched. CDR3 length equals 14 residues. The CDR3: CASSTQGVRETQYF. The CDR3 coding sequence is TGTGCCAGCAGTACACAGGGGGTTAGGGAGACCCAGTACTTC.

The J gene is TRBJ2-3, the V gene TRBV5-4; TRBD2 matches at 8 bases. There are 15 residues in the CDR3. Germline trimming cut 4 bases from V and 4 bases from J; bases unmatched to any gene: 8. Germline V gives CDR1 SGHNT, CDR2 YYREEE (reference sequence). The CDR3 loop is CASSTLAGGSDTQYF. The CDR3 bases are TGTGCCAGCAGCACTTTGGCGGGGGGATCAGATACGCAGTATTTT. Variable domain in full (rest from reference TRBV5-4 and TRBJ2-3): ETGVTQSPTHLIKTRGQQVTLRCSSQSGHNTVSWYQQALGQGPQFIFQYYREEENGRGNFPPRFSGLQFPNYSSELNVNALELDDSALYLCASSTLAGGSDTQYFGPGTRLTVL.

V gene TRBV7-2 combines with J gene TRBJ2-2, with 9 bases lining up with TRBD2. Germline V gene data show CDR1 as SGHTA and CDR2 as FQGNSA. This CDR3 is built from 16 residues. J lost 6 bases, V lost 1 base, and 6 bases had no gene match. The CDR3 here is CASSLVSGSLAGELFF. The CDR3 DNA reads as TGTGCCAGCAGCTTAGTTAGCGGGAGTCTTGCCGGGGAGCTGTTTTTT.

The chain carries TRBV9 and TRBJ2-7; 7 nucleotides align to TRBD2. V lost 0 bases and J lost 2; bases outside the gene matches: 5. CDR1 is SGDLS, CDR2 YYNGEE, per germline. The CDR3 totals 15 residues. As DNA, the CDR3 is TGTGCCAGCAGCGTAGAAGCTAGCGGAACCTACGAGCAGTACTTC. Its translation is CASSVEASGTYEQYF.

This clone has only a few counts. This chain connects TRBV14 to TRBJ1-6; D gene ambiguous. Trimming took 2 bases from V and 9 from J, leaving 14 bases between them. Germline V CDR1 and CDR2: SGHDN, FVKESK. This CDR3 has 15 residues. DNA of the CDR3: TGTGCCAGCAGCCAATTTGAGGCTGCTGGTTCACCCCTCCACTTT. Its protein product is CASSQFEAAGSPLHF.

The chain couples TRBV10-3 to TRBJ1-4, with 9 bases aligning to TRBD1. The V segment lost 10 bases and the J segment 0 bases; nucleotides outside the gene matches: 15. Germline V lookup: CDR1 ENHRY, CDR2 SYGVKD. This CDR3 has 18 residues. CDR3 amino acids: CATQSEDRGLATNEKLFF. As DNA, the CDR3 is TGTGCCACCCAGTCCGAGGACAGGGGACTCGCAACTAATGAAAAACTGTTTTTT.

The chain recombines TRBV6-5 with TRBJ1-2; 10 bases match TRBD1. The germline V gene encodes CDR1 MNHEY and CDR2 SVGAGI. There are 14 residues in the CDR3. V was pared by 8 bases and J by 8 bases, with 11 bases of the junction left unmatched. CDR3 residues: CASGESDRGLGYTF. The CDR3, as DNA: TGTGCCAGCGGCGAATCTGACAGGGGGCTCGGCTACACCTTC.

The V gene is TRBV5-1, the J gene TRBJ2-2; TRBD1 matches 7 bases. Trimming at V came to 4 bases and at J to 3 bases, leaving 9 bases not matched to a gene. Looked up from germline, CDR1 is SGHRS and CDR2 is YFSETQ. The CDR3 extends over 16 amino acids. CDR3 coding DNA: TGCGCCAGCAGCCTAGACAGGGCTTGGGACACCGGGGAGCTGTTTTTT. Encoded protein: CASSLDRAWDTGELFF.

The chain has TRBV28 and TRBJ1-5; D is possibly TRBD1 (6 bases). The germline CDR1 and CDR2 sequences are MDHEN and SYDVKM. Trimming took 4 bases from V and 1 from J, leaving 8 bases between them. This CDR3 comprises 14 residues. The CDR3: CASSSQGSNQPQHF. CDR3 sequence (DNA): TGTGCCAGCAGTTCACAGGGAAGCAATCAGCCCCAGCATTTT.

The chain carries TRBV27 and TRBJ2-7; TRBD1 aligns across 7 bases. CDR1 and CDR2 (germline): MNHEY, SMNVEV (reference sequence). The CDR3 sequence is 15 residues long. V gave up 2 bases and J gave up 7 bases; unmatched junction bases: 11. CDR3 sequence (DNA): TGTGCCAGCAGTTTACGAAGAACAGGGGCGGGTGAGCAGTACTTC. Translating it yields CASSLRRTGAGEQYF.

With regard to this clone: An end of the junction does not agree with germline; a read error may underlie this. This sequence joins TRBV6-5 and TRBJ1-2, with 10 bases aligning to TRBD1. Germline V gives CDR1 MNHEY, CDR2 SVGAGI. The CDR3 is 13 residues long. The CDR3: CASSPRDRGLEAF. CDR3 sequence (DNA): TGTGCCAGCAGCCCCCGGGACAGGGGTTTGGAGGCCTTC.

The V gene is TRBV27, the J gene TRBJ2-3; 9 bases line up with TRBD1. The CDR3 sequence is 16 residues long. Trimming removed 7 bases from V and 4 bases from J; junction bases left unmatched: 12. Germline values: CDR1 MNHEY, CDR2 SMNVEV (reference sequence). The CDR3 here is CASTHLTGGGPDTQYF. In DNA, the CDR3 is TGTGCCAGCACTCACCTTACAGGGGGCGGTCCAGATACGCAGTATTTT.

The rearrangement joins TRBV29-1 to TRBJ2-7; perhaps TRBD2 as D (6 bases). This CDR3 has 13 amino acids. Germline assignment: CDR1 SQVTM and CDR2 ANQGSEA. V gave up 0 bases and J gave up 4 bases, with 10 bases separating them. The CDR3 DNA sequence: TGCAGCGTTGAAGAGGCAGGGAGGTACGAGCAGTACTTC. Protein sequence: CSVEEAGRYEQYF.

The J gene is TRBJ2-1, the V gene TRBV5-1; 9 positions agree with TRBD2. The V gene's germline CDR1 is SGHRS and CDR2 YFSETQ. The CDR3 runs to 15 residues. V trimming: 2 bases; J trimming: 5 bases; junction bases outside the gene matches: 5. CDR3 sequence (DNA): TGCGCCAGCAGCTTTAGGACTAGCGCGAACAATGAGCAGTTCTTC. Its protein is CASSFRTSANNEQFF.

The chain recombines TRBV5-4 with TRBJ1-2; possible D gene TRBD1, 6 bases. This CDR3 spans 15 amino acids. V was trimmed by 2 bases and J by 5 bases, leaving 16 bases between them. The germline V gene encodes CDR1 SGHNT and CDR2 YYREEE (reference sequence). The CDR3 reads CASSFNPTGGYGYTF. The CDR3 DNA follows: TGTGCCAGCAGCTTTAATCCGACAGGTGGATATGGCTACACCTTC.

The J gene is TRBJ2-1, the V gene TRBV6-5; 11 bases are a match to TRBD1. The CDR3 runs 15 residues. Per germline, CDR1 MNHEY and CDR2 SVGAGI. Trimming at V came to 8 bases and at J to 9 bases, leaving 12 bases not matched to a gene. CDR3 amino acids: CASAGQGALGSEQFF. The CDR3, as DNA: TGTGCCAGCGCTGGACAGGGGGCGCTCGGAAGTGAGCAGTTCTTC.

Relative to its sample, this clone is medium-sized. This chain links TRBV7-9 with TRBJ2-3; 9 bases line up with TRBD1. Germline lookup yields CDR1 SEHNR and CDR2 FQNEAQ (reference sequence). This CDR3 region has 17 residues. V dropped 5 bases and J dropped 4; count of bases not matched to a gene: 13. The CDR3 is CASSPRPGTGSADTQYF. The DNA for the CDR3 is TGTGCCAGCAGCCCCCGCCCCGGGACAGGGTCGGCAGATACGCAGTATTTT.

The CDR3 bases are TGTGCCAGCAGGCTTTTGACGGGGGGCGGGGAGCTGTTTTTT. Protein sequence: CASRLLTGGGELFF. This sequence joins TRBV7-2 and TRBJ2-2; 7 nucleotides line up with TRBD2. Germline values: CDR1 SGHTA, CDR2 FQGNSA. The V and J ends lost 6 bases and 7 bases, in that order; junction bases with no gene match: 8. CDR3 size: 14 residues.

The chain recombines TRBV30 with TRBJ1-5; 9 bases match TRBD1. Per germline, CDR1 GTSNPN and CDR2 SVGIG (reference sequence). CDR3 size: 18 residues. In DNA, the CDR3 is TGTGCTGGTATGGTTGGTGGGACAGGGAACGTGGAGGATCAGCCCCAGCATTTT. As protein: CAGMVGGTGNVEDQPQHF.

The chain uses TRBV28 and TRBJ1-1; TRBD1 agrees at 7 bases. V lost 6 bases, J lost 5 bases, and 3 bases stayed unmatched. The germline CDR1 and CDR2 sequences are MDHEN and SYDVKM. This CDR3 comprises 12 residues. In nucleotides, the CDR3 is TGTGCCAGCAGACCGACAGGGACTGAAGCTTTCTTT. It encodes CASRPTGTEAFF.

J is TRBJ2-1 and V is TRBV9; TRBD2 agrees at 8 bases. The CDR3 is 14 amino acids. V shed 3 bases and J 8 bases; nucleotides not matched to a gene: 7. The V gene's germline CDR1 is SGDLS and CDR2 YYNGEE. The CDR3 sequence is CASSAVLAGDEQFF. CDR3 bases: TGTGCCAGCAGCGCTGTGCTAGCGGGTGATGAGCAGTTCTTC.

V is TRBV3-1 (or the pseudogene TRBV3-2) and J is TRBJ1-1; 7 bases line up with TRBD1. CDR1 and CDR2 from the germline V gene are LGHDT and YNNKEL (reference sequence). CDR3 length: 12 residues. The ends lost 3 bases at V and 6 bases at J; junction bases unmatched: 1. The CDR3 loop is CASSQQGAEAFF. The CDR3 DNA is TGTGCCAGCAGCCAGCAGGGGGCTGAAGCTTTCTTT.

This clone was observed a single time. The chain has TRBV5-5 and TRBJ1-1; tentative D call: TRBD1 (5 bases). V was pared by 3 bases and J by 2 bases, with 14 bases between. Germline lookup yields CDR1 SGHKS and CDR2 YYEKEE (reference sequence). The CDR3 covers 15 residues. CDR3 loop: CASSSLQATNTEAFF. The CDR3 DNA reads TGTGCCAGCAGCTCTCTACAGGCCACCAACACTGAAGCTTTCTTT.

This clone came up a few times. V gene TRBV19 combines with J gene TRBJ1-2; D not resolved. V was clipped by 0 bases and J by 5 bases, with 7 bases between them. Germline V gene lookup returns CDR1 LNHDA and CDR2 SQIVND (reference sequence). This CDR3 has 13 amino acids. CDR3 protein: CASSIDRRYGYTF. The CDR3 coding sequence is TGTGCCAGTAGTATAGATCGGCGGTATGGCTACACCTTC. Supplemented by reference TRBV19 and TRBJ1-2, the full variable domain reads DGGITQSPKYLFRKEGQNVTLSCEQNLNHDAMYWYRQDPGQGLRLIYYSQIVNDFQKGDIAEGYSVSREKKESFPLTVTSAQKNPTAFYLCASSIDRRYGYTFGSGTRLTVV.

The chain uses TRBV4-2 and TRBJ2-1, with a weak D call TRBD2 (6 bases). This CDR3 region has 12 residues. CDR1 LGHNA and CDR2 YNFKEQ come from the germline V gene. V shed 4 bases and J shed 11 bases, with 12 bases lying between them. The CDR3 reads CASSPPAGQQFF. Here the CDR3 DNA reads TGTGCCAGCAGCCCCCCCGCGGGGCAGCAGTTCTTC.